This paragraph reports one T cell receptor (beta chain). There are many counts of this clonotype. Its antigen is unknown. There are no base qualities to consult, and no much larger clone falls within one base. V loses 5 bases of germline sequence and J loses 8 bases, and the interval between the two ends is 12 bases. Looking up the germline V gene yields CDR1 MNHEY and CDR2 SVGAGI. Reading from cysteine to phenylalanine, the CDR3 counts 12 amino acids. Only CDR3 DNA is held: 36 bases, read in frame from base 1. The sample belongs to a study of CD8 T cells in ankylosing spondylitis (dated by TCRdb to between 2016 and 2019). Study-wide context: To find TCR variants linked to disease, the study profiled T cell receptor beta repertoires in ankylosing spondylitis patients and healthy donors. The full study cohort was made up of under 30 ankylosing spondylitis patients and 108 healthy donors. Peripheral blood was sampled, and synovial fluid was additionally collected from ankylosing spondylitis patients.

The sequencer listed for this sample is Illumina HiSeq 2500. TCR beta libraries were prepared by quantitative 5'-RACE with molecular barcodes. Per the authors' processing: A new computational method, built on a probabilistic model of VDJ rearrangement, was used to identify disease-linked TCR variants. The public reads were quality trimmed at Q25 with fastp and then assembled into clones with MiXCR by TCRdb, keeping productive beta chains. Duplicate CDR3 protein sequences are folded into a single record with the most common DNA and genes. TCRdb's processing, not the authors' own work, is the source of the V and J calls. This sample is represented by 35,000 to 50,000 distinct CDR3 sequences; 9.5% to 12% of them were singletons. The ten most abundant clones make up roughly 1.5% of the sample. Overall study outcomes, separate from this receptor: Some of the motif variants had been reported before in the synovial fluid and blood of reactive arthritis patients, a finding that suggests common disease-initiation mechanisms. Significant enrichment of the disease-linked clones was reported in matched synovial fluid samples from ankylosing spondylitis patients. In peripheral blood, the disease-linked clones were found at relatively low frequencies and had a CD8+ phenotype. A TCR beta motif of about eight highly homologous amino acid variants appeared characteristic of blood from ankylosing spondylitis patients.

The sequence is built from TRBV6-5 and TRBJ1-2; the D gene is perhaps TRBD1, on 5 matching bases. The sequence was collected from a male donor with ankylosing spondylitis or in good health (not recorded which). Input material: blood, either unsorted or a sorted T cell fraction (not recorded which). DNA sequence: TGTGCCAGCAGTACAGGACCTAACGGCTACACCTTC. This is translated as CASSTGPNGYTF.